The entry that follows covers one T cell receptor beta chain sequence. As yet, its antigen is unknown. Original processing methods: Filtering differed because ImmunoSEQ produced junction-only sequences that carried no quality scores. Clones were read by immunoSEQ multiplex PCR, and TCRdb kept only the in-frame ones, dropping some. V, J and clone size derive from that table, while D and trimming were established from the DNA sequence. The sample includes over 850,000 clones, roughly 74% seen only once; the top ten take under 0.6%. This record belongs to a study of shared clonotypes between healthy human individuals. Study results and limitations: Non-shared clonotypes displayed generation probabilities falling below those of clonotypes present in all four donors. Estimated richness values were generally larger in naive subsets than in memory subsets.

The V gene's germline CDR1 is SGHTA and CDR2 FQGNSA. This CDR3 spans 19 amino acids. Deletions cut 4 bases from V and 6 bases from J, with 29 bases between. All donors were healthy HIV-negative adults lacking recent acute infections or vaccinations. The chain is built from TRBV7-2 and TRBJ2-3, with a possible D match to TRBD1 (7 bases). The sample comprised memory CD4+ T cells from PBMCs. The subset here: CD45RA-negative fraction. The sequence was collected from a man aged 18-30 years in good health. Some clones in this sample may be carry-over from other donors' samples. In nucleotides, the CDR3 is TGTGCCAGCAGCTCATTCGACAGGGTAGGGAGGAGCCGGGCGGATACGCAGTATTTT. Residues: CASSSFDRVGRSRADTQYF.